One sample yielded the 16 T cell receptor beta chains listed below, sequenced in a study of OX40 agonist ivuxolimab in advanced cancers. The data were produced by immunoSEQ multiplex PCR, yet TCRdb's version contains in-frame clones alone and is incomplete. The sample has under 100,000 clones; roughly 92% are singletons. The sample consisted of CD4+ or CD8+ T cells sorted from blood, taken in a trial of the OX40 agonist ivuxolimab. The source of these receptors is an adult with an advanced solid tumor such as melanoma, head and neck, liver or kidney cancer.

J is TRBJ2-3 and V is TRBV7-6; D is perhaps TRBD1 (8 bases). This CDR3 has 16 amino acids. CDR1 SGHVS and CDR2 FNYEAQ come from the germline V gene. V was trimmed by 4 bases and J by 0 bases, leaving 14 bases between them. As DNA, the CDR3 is TGTGCCAGCAGCTATGGACAGGGAGGGAGCACAGATACGCAGTATTTT. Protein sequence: CASSYGQGGSTDTQYF. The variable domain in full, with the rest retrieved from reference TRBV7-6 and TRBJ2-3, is GAGVSQSPRYKVTKRGQDVALRCDPISGHVSLYWYRQALGQGPEFLTYFNYEAQQDKSGLPNDRFSAERPEGSISTLTIQRTEQRDSAMYRCASSYGQGGSTDTQYFGPGTRLTVL.

The CDR3 coding sequence is TGTGCCAGTAGGGCCCGGACAGGGGGCTACGTGACTAATGAAAAACTGTTTTTT. It specifies CASRARTGGYVTNEKLFF. The chain has TRBV19 and TRBJ1-4; 11 nucleotides match TRBD1. The CDR3 extends over 18 amino acids. V shed 6 bases, J shed 2 bases, and the junction held 11 bases outside the gene matches. Germline V gene lookup returns CDR1 LNHDA and CDR2 SQIVND (reference sequence).

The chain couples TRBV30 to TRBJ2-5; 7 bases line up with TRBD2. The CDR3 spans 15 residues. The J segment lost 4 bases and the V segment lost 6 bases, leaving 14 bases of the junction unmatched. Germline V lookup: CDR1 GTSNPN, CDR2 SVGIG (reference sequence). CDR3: CACQGGGSIAETQYF. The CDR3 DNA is TGTGCCTGCCAGGGTGGCGGGAGTATTGCAGAGACCCAGTACTTC.

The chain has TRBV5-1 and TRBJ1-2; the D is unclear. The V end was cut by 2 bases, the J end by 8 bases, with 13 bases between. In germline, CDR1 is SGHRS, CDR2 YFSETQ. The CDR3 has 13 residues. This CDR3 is CASSFNNRLGYTF. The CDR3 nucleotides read TGCGCCAGCAGCTTTAATAACCGTCTGGGCTACACCTTC. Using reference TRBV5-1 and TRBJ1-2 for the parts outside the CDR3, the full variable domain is KAGVTQTPRYLIKTRGQQVTLSCSPISGHRSVSWYQQTPGQGLQFLFEYFSETQRNKGNFPGRFSGRQFSNSRSEMNVSTLELGDSALYLCASSFNNRLGYTFGSGTRLTVV.

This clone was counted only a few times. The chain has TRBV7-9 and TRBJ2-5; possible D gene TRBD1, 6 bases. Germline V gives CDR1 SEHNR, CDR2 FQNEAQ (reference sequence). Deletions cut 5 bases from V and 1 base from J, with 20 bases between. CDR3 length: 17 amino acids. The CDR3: CASSRGTGSGLQETQYF. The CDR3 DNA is TGTGCCAGCAGCCGAGGAACAGGGTCCGGACTCCAAGAGACCCAGTACTTC.

The CDR3 DNA reads TGTGCCAGCAGACAGCAGAACACTGAAGCTTTCTTT. Its translation: CASRQQNTEAFF. The rearrangement uses TRBV6-5 and TRBJ1-1, with no clear D. Trimming stripped 6 bases from V and 1 base from J, with 6 bases between. Germline assignment: CDR1 MNHEY and CDR2 SVGAGI. The CDR3 covers 12 residues.

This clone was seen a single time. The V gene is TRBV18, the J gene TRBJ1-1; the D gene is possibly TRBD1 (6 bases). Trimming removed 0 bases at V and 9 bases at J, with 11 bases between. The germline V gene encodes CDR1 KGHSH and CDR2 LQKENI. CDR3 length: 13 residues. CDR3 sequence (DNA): TGTGCCAGCTCACCACCGGGGGCGACGCAAGCTTTCTTT. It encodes CASSPPGATQAFF.

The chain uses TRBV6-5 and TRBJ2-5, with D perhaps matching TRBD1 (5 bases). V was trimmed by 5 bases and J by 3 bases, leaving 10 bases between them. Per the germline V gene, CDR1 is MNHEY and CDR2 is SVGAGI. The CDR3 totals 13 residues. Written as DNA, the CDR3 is TGTGCCAGCAGTAGGGGCAGGGAAGAGACCCAGTACTTC. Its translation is CASSRGREETQYF.

The CDR3 region is CASRGLAGVTNEQFF. In nucleotides, the CDR3 is TGTGCCAGCAGAGGACTAGCGGGAGTTACTAATGAGCAGTTCTTC. This chain links TRBV2 with TRBJ2-1, with 13 positions matching TRBD2. Germline V gene lookup returns CDR1 SNHLY and CDR2 FYNNEI. V shed 6 bases, J shed 7 bases, and the junction held 6 bases outside the gene matches. There are 15 residues in the CDR3.

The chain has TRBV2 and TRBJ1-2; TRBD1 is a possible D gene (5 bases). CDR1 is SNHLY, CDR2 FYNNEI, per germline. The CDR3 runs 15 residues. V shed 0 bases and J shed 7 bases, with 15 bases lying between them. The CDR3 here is CASSEARAGYGGYTF. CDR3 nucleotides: TGTGCCAGCAGTGAAGCGCGGGCAGGGTATGGTGGCTACACCTTC.

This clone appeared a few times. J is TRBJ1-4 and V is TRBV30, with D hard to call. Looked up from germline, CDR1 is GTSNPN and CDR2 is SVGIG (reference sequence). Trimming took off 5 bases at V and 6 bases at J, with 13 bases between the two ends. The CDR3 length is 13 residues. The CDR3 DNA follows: TGTGCCTGGCGAGTACCCCCGGATGAAAAACTGTTTTTT. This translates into CAWRVPPDEKLFF.

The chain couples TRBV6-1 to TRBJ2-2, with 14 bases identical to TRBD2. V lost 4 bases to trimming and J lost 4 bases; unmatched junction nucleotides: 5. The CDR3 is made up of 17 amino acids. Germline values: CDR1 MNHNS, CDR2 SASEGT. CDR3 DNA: TGTGCCAGCAGTGGACTAGCGGGGGGGCATATCACCGGGGAGCTGTTTTTT. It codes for CASSGLAGGHITGELFF.

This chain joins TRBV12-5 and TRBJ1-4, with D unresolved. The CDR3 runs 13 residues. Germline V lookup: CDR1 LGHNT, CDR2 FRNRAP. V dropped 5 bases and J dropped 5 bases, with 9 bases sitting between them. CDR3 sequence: CASGGWRNEKLFF. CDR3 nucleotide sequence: TGTGCTAGTGGTGGGTGGCGGAATGAAAAACTGTTTTTT. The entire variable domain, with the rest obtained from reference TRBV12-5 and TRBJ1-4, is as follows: DARVTQTPRHKVTEMGQEVTMRCQPILGHNTVFWYRQTMMQGLELLAYFRNRAPLDDSGMPKDRFSAEMPDATLATLKIQPSEPRDSAVYFCASGGWRNEKLFFGSGTQLSVL.

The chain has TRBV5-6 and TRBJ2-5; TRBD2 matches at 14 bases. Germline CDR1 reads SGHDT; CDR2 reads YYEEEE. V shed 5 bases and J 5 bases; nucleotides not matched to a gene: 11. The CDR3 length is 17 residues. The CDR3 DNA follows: TGTGCCAGCAGAATCCGACTAGCGGGAGGGCCTAGGGAGACCCAGTACTTC. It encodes CASRIRLAGGPRETQYF.

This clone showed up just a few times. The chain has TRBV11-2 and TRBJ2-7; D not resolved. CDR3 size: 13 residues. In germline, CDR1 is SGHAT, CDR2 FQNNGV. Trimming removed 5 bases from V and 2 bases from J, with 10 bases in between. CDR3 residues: CASSPTPPYEQYF. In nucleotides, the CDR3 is TGTGCCAGCAGCCCCACCCCCCCCTACGAGCAGTACTTC.

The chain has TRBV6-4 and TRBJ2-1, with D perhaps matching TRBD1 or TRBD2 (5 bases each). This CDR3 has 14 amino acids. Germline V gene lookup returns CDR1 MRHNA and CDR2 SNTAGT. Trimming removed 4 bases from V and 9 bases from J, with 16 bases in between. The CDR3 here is CASSGDEGIGEQFF. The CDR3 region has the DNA TGTGCCAGCAGTGGGGACGAAGGGATCGGTGAGCAGTTCTTC.